This is a list of T cell receptor beta chains from one sample in a study of T cell responses to AZD1222 COVID-19 vaccine. Some clones are missing from TCRdb's copy, which holds only in-frame ones; the method was immunoSEQ multiplex PCR. Of about 200,000 clones listed, approximately 95% are singletons. Sequencing was performed on peripheral blood, taken 28 days after the second AZD1222 dose. These receptors were obtained from an adult who received the AZD1222 COVID-19 vaccine. CDR3s include the opening cysteine and the closing phenylalanine or tryptophan. D genes are given only for firm matches. Some rows have no size entry. The others give once, few or many, or a class for an expanded clone.

>TRBV12-3/TRBV12-4|NA|NA|TRBJ1-1
TGTGCCAGCAGTGTTGGACGGCCTGAAGCTTTCTTT
CASSVGRPEAFF
>TRBV30|NA|TRBD1|TRBJ1-2
TGTGCCTGGAGGGGGACAGGGGGCGGAGGCTACACCTTC
CAWRGTGGGGYTF
>TRBV7-2|NA|NA|TRBJ2-2
TGTGCCAGCAGCTTACGGTTCCGCGGCGGGGAGCTGTTTTTT
CASSLRFRGGELFF
>TRBV7-3|NA|NA|TRBJ2-1
TGTGCCAGCAGCTTTGGGGAAAGGGGTGAGCAGTTCTTC
CASSFGERGEQFF
>TRBV5-8|once|NA|TRBJ1-5
TGTGCCAGCAGCTTGGGAGTTAGCAATCAGCCCCAGCATTTT
CASSLGVSNQPQHF
>TRBV24-1|NA|NA|TRBJ1-2
TGTGCCACCAGTGGTTTCGACAGGACCACTAACTATGGCTACACCTTC
CATSGFDRTTNYGYTF
>TRBV7-2|NA|NA|TRBJ1-2
TGTGCCAGCAGCTTACAGGGAAGGTATGGCTACACCTTC
CASSLQGRYGYTF
>TRBV10-1|NA|NA|TRBJ2-3
TGCGCCAGCAGTACACCAGGAGGTACGCAGTATTTT
CASSTPGGTQYF
>TRBV3-1/TRBV3-2|NA|TRBD2|TRBJ2-1
TGTGCCAGCAGCCAAGATATCACTAGCGGGGGTTATGAGCAGTTCTTC
CASSQDITSGGYEQFF
>TRBV5-1|NA|NA|TRBJ2-1
TGCGCCAGCAGCTATGGTTCGGGCAATGAGCAGTTCTTC
CASSYGSGNEQFF
>TRBV9|few|NA|TRBJ1-2
TGTGCCAGCAGCGCGACGGGTAACTATGGCTACACCTTC
CASSATGNYGYTF
>TRBV4-2|NA|TRBD1|TRBJ1-4
TGTGCCAGCAGCCAAGGACAGGGGACAAATGAAAAACTGTTTTTT
CASSQGQGTNEKLFF
>TRBV6-5|NA|NA|TRBJ2-7
TGTGCCAGCAGTTACTCAGGACAGCTGCTTTACGAGCAGTACTTC
CASSYSGQLLYEQYF
>TRBV24-1|NA|NA|TRBJ1-5
TGTGCCACCAGTGATTTGGAGGGCCGGCCCCAGCATTTT
CATSDLEGRPQHF
>TRBV5-1|NA|NA|TRBJ1-1
TGCGCCAGTGCTGGGGGAGTGCCGAACACTGAAGCTTTCTTT
CASAGGVPNTEAFF
>TRBV7-3|NA|TRBD1|TRBJ2-5
TGTGCCAGCAGCTCCGGGGACAGGGAGAAGGAGACCCAGTACTTC
CASSSGDREKETQYF
>TRBV2|NA|NA|TRBJ1-4
TGTGCCAGCACGCGGGGGTTTAGAGAAAAACTGTTTTTT
CASTRGFREKLFF
>TRBV6-2/TRBV6-3|NA|TRBD1|TRBJ2-6
TGTGCCAGCAACCCGACAGGGGGCGTCTCTGGGGCCAACGTCCTGACTTTC
CASNPTGGVSGANVLTF
>TRBV4-3|NA|NA|TRBJ1-2
TGCGCCAGCAGCCAAGATTTCGGGGGCAACCGCTATGGCTACACCTTC
CASSQDFGGNRYGYTF
>TRBV9|NA|NA|TRBJ1-3
TGTGCCAGCAGCGTAGAGGCGCAAGGAAACACCATATATTTT
CASSVEAQGNTIYF
>TRBV3-1/TRBV3-2|NA|TRBD1|TRBJ2-5
TGTGCCAGCAGCCCCCTAACCGGGACAGGCCACCAAGAGACCCAGTACTTC
CASSPLTGTGHQETQYF
>TRBV28|NA|NA|TRBJ1-1
TGTGCCAGCAGTTTATCCGGTCGGCCAATGAACACTGAAGCTTTCTTT
CASSLSGRPMNTEAFF
>TRBV7-2|NA|NA|TRBJ1-5
TGTGCCAGCAGCCCTCGGCAGGGGCAGAATCAGCCCCAGCATTTT
CASSPRQGQNQPQHF